This is a list of T cell receptor beta chains from one sample in a study of cytomegalovirus exposure and HLA in healthy donors. Profiled with immunoSEQ multiplex PCR; TCRdb holds only in-frame clones, not every one. The sample comprises approximately 250,000 clones, approximately 85% of which are singletons, and roughly 0.22% rests with the top ten. Source material: PBMCs. All receptors come from a girl between 2 and 10 years old in good health and CMV-seronegative. CDR3s include the opening cysteine and the closing phenylalanine or tryptophan. Fields, in order: J gene, D gene, clone size, V gene, CDR3 DNA, CDR3 protein. D genes are given only for firm matches. Expanded clones get a size class; other rows say once, few or many, or leave the size out.

j_call: TRBJ2-5
d_call: TRBD1
clone_size: .
v_call: TRBV9
cdr3_nt: TGTGCCAGCAGCTCAGGACAGGGGGGGACCCAGTACTTC
cdr3_aa: CASSSGQGGTQYF

j_call: TRBJ2-7
d_call: .
clone_size: .
v_call: TRBV4-1
cdr3_nt: TGCGCCAGCAGCCATAGCAGCGGGCCGTTTTACGAGCAGTACTTC
cdr3_aa: CASSHSSGPFYEQYF

j_call: TRBJ2-5
d_call: TRBD1
clone_size: .
v_call: TRBV7-9
cdr3_nt: TGTGCCAGCAGCTTAGAGGGCGGAGGGACAGGGGAGCGAGAGACCCAGTACTTC
cdr3_aa: CASSLEGGGTGERETQYF

j_call: TRBJ2-7
d_call: .
clone_size: once
v_call: TRBV5-1
cdr3_nt: TGCGCCAGCAGCGGCGGATCGCTCTACGAGCAGTACTTC
cdr3_aa: CASSGGSLYEQYF

j_call: TRBJ1-1
d_call: .
clone_size: few
v_call: TRBV27
cdr3_nt: TGTGCCAGCAGTATATCGAACCTGGGGGGAACTGAAGCTTTCTTT
cdr3_aa: CASSISNLGGTEAFF

j_call: TRBJ2-1
d_call: TRBD1
clone_size: few
v_call: TRBV5-1
cdr3_nt: TGCGCCAGCAGCTTGAGGACAGGCCCCTACAATGAGCAGTTCTTC
cdr3_aa: CASSLRTGPYNEQFF

j_call: TRBJ2-3
d_call: TRBD2
clone_size: .
v_call: TRBV2
cdr3_nt: TGTGCCAGCAGTGATCGGCGGGGGATTACAGATACGCAGTATTTT
cdr3_aa: CASSDRRGITDTQYF

j_call: TRBJ1-1
d_call: .
clone_size: .
v_call: TRBV7-9
cdr3_nt: TGTGCCAGCAGCTTAAAAGGGGTAACTGAAGCTTTCTTT
cdr3_aa: CASSLKGVTEAFF

j_call: TRBJ1-4
d_call: .
clone_size: few
v_call: TRBV6-1
cdr3_nt: TGTGCCAGCAGTAACCGGGGGTTGGATGAAAAACTGTTTTTT
cdr3_aa: CASSNRGLDEKLFF

j_call: TRBJ2-2
d_call: .
clone_size: .
v_call: TRBV2
cdr3_nt: TGTGCCAGCAAGTTCACTACCAACACCGGGGAGCTGTTTTTT
cdr3_aa: CASKFTTNTGELFF

j_call: TRBJ2-1
d_call: .
clone_size: .
v_call: TRBV6-5
cdr3_nt: TGTGCCAGCAGTTACTCCAGATTATACAATGAGCAGTTCTTC
cdr3_aa: CASSYSRLYNEQFF

j_call: TRBJ2-7
d_call: .
clone_size: once
v_call: TRBV5-1
cdr3_nt: TGCGCCAGCAGCCCCGTGGGGGCAGCGCACTACGAGCAGTACTTC
cdr3_aa: CASSPVGAAHYEQYF

j_call: TRBJ1-4
d_call: TRBD1
clone_size: .
v_call: TRBV7-9
cdr3_nt: TGTGCCAGCAGCTTAGCACCGGGACAGGGGGGGGAAAAACTGTTTTTT
cdr3_aa: CASSLAPGQGGEKLFF

j_call: TRBJ1-1
d_call: .
clone_size: .
v_call: TRBV15
cdr3_nt: TGTGCCACCAGCAGAAACAAGAACACTGAAGCTTTCTTT
cdr3_aa: CATSRNKNTEAFF

j_call: TRBJ2-1
d_call: TRBD2
clone_size: .
v_call: TRBV30
cdr3_nt: TGTGCCTGGAGTGTACGATCATCTCTAGCGGGAGATGAGGCTGAGCAGTTCTTC
cdr3_aa: CAWSVRSSLAGDEAEQFF

j_call: TRBJ1-2
d_call: .
clone_size: .
v_call: TRBV19
cdr3_nt: TGTGCCAGTAGTACTGACTTTCCCTATGGCTACACCTTC
cdr3_aa: CASSTDFPYGYTF

j_call: TRBJ2-7
d_call: TRBD1
clone_size: .
v_call: TRBV19
cdr3_nt: TGTGCCAGTAGTATTAGAGGGGACAGGGGATTCCTCAGACCCCTGGAGCAGTACTTC
cdr3_aa: CASSIRGDRGFLRPLEQYF

j_call: TRBJ2-3
d_call: TRBD2
clone_size: .
v_call: TRBV5-4
cdr3_nt: TGTGCCAGCAGCTTGGCTAGCGGGAGCACAGATACGCAGTATTTT
cdr3_aa: CASSLASGSTDTQYF

j_call: TRBJ1-1
d_call: .
clone_size: .
v_call: TRBV4-1
cdr3_nt: TGCGCCAGCAGCCAAGATGGTAGTATCGCAGGGAAAAAGAGTGAAGCTTTCTTT
cdr3_aa: CASSQDGSIAGKKSEAFF

j_call: TRBJ1-5
d_call: .
clone_size: .
v_call: TRBV9
cdr3_nt: TGTGCCAGCAGCGTAGCCGGGAACAATCAGCCCCAGCATTTT
cdr3_aa: CASSVAGNNQPQHF

j_call: TRBJ2-7
d_call: .
clone_size: .
v_call: TRBV2
cdr3_nt: TGTGCCAGCAGTCAACAGGGCCACGAGCAGTACTTC
cdr3_aa: CASSQQGHEQYF

j_call: TRBJ2-7
d_call: .
clone_size: few
v_call: TRBV9
cdr3_nt: TGTGCCAGCAGCCCGGACGACAGGCTCTACGAGCAGTACTTC
cdr3_aa: CASSPDDRLYEQYF

j_call: TRBJ1-1
d_call: .
clone_size: .
v_call: TRBV4-2
cdr3_nt: TGTGCCAGCAGCCAAGATCAAGAGAGGGAGGCACGGGGAGAAGCTTTCTTT
cdr3_aa: CASSQDQEREARGEAFF

j_call: TRBJ1-1
d_call: .
clone_size: .
v_call: TRBV10-1
cdr3_nt: TGCGCCAGCAGTGAGGGTCTTACAGTAAGCTCTGAAGCTTTCTTT
cdr3_aa: CASSEGLTVSSEAFF

j_call: TRBJ2-7
d_call: .
clone_size: once
v_call: TRBV5-1
cdr3_nt: TGCGCCAGCAGCTTGGACCCTACTACTGGTATCTCCTACGAGCAGTACTTC
cdr3_aa: CASSLDPTTGISYEQYF

j_call: TRBJ1-1
d_call: TRBD1
clone_size: .
v_call: TRBV30
cdr3_nt: TGTGCCTGGAGGATGACAGGGAGAGACACTGAAGCTTTCTTT
cdr3_aa: CAWRMTGRDTEAFF

j_call: TRBJ2-7
d_call: TRBD2
clone_size: .
v_call: TRBV30
cdr3_nt: TGTGCCTGGAGTTCTAGCGGGAGTTACGAGCAGTACTTC
cdr3_aa: CAWSSSGSYEQYF

j_call: TRBJ1-5
d_call: .
clone_size: .
v_call: TRBV30
cdr3_nt: TGTGCCTGGAGTGTACGGGGGAGTCAGCCCCAGCATTTT
cdr3_aa: CAWSVRGSQPQHF

j_call: TRBJ2-7
d_call: .
clone_size: .
v_call: TRBV6-4
cdr3_nt: TGTGCCAGCAGCCGGGGTGTCGGTTACGAGCAGTACTTC
cdr3_aa: CASSRGVGYEQYF

j_call: TRBJ2-3
d_call: .
clone_size: .
v_call: TRBV7-7
cdr3_nt: TGTGCCAGCAGCAACCGCCTTTCGGGAGAGGGTACGCAGTATTTT
cdr3_aa: CASSNRLSGEGTQYF

j_call: TRBJ2-3
d_call: .
clone_size: .
v_call: TRBV10-1
cdr3_nt: TGCGCCAGCAGTGATGCGAGATTGCCTTCGGGGCAGTATTTT
cdr3_aa: CASSDARLPSGQYF

j_call: TRBJ2-2
d_call: TRBD2
clone_size: .
v_call: TRBV10-2
cdr3_nt: TGCGCCAGCAGGGGGGTAGCGGGACTCCCCGGGGAGCTGTTTTTT
cdr3_aa: CASRGVAGLPGELFF

j_call: TRBJ1-5
d_call: TRBD1
clone_size: .
v_call: TRBV10-3
cdr3_nt: TGTGCCATAGCAGGGACAGCGAATCAGCCCCAGCATTTT
cdr3_aa: CAIAGTANQPQHF

j_call: TRBJ2-7
d_call: TRBD1
clone_size: .
v_call: TRBV27
cdr3_nt: TGTGCCAGCAGTAAAACCGGGACAGGGGGCTACGGGCAGTACTTC
cdr3_aa: CASSKTGTGGYGQYF

j_call: TRBJ2-7
d_call: TRBD2
clone_size: .
v_call: TRBV7-9
cdr3_nt: TGTGCCAGCAGCTTAGGGTTAGCGGGGAACCCCTCCTACGAGCAGTACTTC
cdr3_aa: CASSLGLAGNPSYEQYF

j_call: TRBJ1-6
d_call: TRBD1
clone_size: once
v_call: TRBV10-3
cdr3_nt: TGTGCCATCAGCCTTGACAGGGCTTATAATTCACCCCTCCACTTT
cdr3_aa: CAISLDRAYNSPLHF

j_call: TRBJ2-2
d_call: TRBD1
clone_size: once
v_call: TRBV7-7
cdr3_nt: TGTGCCAGCAGCTTAGCACAGGGGGCCGGCGGGGAGCTGTTTTTT
cdr3_aa: CASSLAQGAGGELFF